This T cell receptor beta chain was recovered during a study of T cell responses to AZD1222 COVID-19 vaccine. Assay used: immunoSEQ multiplex PCR; TCRdb lists only in-frame clones, some missing. The data hold about 49,000 clones, with more than 65% observed a single time. The sequence was obtained from an adult in good health. The sequencing here drew on peripheral blood, taken on day 0 of MenACWY control vaccination.

The CDR3 DNA follows: TGTGCCAGCAGCCCCGGCGGGGGGGGCCGGAAGGGGGAGACCCAGTACTTC. Its protein product is CASSPGGGGRKGETQYF. J is TRBJ2-5 and V is TRBV11-2; 9 bases fit TRBD2. The ends lost 5 bases at V and 5 bases at J; junction bases unmatched: 15. The germline V gene encodes CDR1 SGHAT and CDR2 FQNNGV. This CDR3 contains 17 residues.